The 5 T cell receptor beta chains in this list originate from one sample, sequenced in a study of shared clonotypes between healthy human individuals. Measured with immunoSEQ multiplex PCR; TCRdb has only the in-frame clones, and not every one. The sample yields approximately 500,000 clones, 79% seen once. Sequenced input: PBMCs. All receptors come from a woman in her thirties or forties in good health. Some clones in this sample may be carry-over from other donors' samples.

With respect to this clone: Germline is not matched at one junction end, which may reflect a read error. The rearrangement joins TRBV7-9 to TRBJ2-6; 7 bases fit TRBD1. This CDR3 region has 15 residues. CDR1 and CDR2 from the germline V gene are SEHNR and FQNEAQ (reference sequence). CDR3 region: CASSQGVFGANVLAF. The CDR3 nucleotides read TGTGCCAGCAGCCAGGGGGTTTTTGGGGCCAACGTCCTGGCTTTC.

As regards this clone: Other DNA sequences in the sample encode the same CDR3. The rearrangement links TRBV11-2 to TRBJ1-6, with D unclear. CDR3 length equals 14 residues. Trimming left V 5 bases short and J 3 bases short, with 8 bases between. CDR1 SGHAT and CDR2 FQNNGV come from the germline V gene. CDR3 loop: CASSPGFYNSPLHF. The CDR3 DNA is TGTGCCAGCAGCCCGGGATTCTATAATTCACCCCTCCACTTT.

The chain carries TRBV9 and TRBJ1-2, with D unresolved. Germline assignment: CDR1 SGDLS and CDR2 YYNGEE. CDR3 size: 14 residues. Trimming cost V 4 bases and J 4 bases, with 14 bases left between them. CDR3 residues: CASSPRPSLYGYTF. The CDR3 DNA follows: TGTGCCAGCAGCCCCCGCCCGAGCCTCTATGGCTACACCTTC.

The chain links TRBV10-3 to TRBJ1-1; D is unresolved. CDR1 ENHRY and CDR2 SYGVKD come from the germline V gene. With 6 bases removed from V and 2 bases from J, the gap between germline ends came to 4 bases. This CDR3 has 11 residues. CDR3 DNA: TGTGCCATCAGGGAAAACACTGAAGCTTTCTTT. It translates to CAIRENTEAFF.

The rearrangement joins TRBV27 to TRBJ2-1, with D maybe TRBD2 (5 bases). The CDR3 length is 16 residues. Per germline, CDR1 MNHEY and CDR2 SMNVEV (reference sequence). Trimming stripped 5 bases from V and 8 bases from J, with 22 bases between. The CDR3 protein is CASSLLGPSGVDEQFF. DNA of the CDR3: TGTGCCAGCAGTCTCCTAGGGCCGAGCGGTGTCGATGAGCAGTTCTTC.